These T cell receptor beta chains were read from a single sample in a study of blood T cell repertoires in COVID-19. Sequenced by immunoSEQ multiplex PCR; TCRdb stores in-frame clones only, minus some. Altogether a few hundred thousand clones are present, over 70% being singletons, with the ten largest covering around 3.1%. Material for sequencing was PBMCs or T cells enriched from blood (not recorded which). These receptors all stem from a woman aged 40 to 50 who had been exposed to COVID-19. Each CDR3 is given with its conserved first and last residue. The D gene is left open where the match is weak. Not all rows give a size; the values are once, few, many and, for expanded clones, a class.

CDR3 length	D gene	V gene	clone size	J gene	CDR3 DNA	CDR3 protein
13	-	TRBV7-2	-	TRBJ1-1	TGTGCCAGCAGCCGCCGGGGGGAAGAGGAAGCTTTCTTT	CASSRRGEEEAFF
16	TRBD1	TRBV19	-	TRBJ2-2	TGTGCCAGTAGGCGTAACAGGGGGCTGGACACCGGGGAGCTGTTTTTT	CASRRNRGLDTGELFF
16	-	TRBV5-1	-	TRBJ2-5	TGCGCCAGCAGCTTGGGGAATCAGGGGGGATTGGAGACCCAGTACTTC	CASSLGNQGGLETQYF
14	-	TRBV2	-	TRBJ1-1	TGTGCCAGCAACCCGGGAGTATTGAACACTGAAGCTTTCTTT	CASNPGVLNTEAFF
14	TRBD1	TRBV27	-	TRBJ1-5	TGTGCCAGCAGGCGATCAGGGGGTACTCAGCCCCAGCATTTT	CASRRSGGTQPQHF
17	TRBD2	TRBV5-1	-	TRBJ2-2	TGTGCCAGCAGCTTGGATCTACTAGCGGGAGTAGCTGGGGAGCTGTTTTTT	CASSLDLLAGVAGELFF
15	-	TRBV28	once	TRBJ1-1	TGTGCCAGCAGTAAAGGGGTTCGGGGGAACTTTGGAGCTTTCTTT	CASSKGVRGNFGAFF
14	-	TRBV3-1/TRBV3-2	-	TRBJ2-2	TGTGCCAGCAGCCAGGCGGGGACAGTTGGGGAGCTGTTTTTT	CASSQAGTVGELFF
14	TRBD1	TRBV10-3	-	TRBJ1-1	TGTGCCATCAGTGGGGACAGTTCTTACACTGAAGCTTTCTTT	CAISGDSSYTEAFF
16	-	TRBV7-9	-	TRBJ1-2	TGTGCCAGCTATCCCGGGGGGGCCGGCGGGGGAGCTGGCTACACCTTC	CASYPGGAGGGAGYTF
14	TRBD1	TRBV7-9	-	TRBJ2-1	TGTGCCAGCAGCCGGGACAGCACCTACAATGAGCAGTTCTTC	CASSRDSTYNEQFF
14	-	TRBV6-2/TRBV6-3	-	TRBJ2-7	TGTGCCAGCAGTTGGGGTCGGGGGTCCTACGAGCAGTACTTC	CASSWGRGSYEQYF
13	-	TRBV7-3	-	TRBJ1-1	TGTGCCAGCAGCTCCCTTTTGAGATCTGAAGCTTTCTTT	CASSSLLRSEAFF
14	TRBD1	TRBV30	-	TRBJ1-5	TGTGCCTGGAGTGTACAGGGGAGCAATCAGCCCCAGCATTTT	CAWSVQGSNQPQHF
13	-	TRBV30	-	TRBJ2-2	TGTGCCTGGAGTGTATCAGGGGTCGGGGAGCTGTTTTTT	CAWSVSGVGELFF
15	-	TRBV19	-	TRBJ1-5	TGTGCCAGTAGTATAGAGGGGCCGATCAATCAGCCCCAGCATTTT	CASSIEGPINQPQHF
20	TRBD2	TRBV4-2	-	TRBJ2-3	TGTGCCAGCAGCCAAGATATAGGCCGGACTAGCGGGAGATTCACAGATACGCAGTATTTT	CASSQDIGRTSGRFTDTQYF
14	-	TRBV5-4	once	TRBJ2-3	TGTGCCAGCAACCGGAGGGGTGACACAGATACGCAGTATTTT	CASNRRGDTDTQYF
15	TRBD1	TRBV7-9	-	TRBJ2-7	TGTGCCAGCAGCTTAAAGGGACAGGGACCCTACGAGCAGTACTTC	CASSLKGQGPYEQYF
17	TRBD1	TRBV4-3	-	TRBJ1-2	TGCGCCAGCAGCACCGGGACAGGGGGCGCGGGGGTTTATGGCTACACCTTC	CASSTGTGGAGVYGYTF
14	TRBD1	TRBV4-3	-	TRBJ1-2	TGCGCCAGCAGCCAAGGGGACAGGCTGAGGGGCTACACCTTC	CASSQGDRLRGYTF
15	-	TRBV19	-	TRBJ2-3	TGTGCCAGTAGTATTCTTAGCCGGTCCACAGATACGCAGTATTTT	CASSILSRSTDTQYF
15	TRBD2	TRBV7-7	-	TRBJ2-5	TGTGCTAGCACTCCACAGGTAGCGGGAAGTGAGACCCAGTACTTC	CASTPQVAGSETQYF
15	-	TRBV28	once	TRBJ2-2	TGTGCCAGCAGTTTCACACCCCCGAACACCGGGGAGCTGTTTTTT	CASSFTPPNTGELFF
14	-	TRBV7-9	-	TRBJ1-4	TGTGCCAGCAGCTCCAGGGGATTTGGTGAAAAACTGTTTTTT	CASSSRGFGEKLFF
15	-	TRBV4-2	-	TRBJ2-4	TGTGCCAGCAGCCAAGAAGGCCCGGACAGCATCATTCAGTACTTC	CASSQEGPDSIIQYF
14	-	TRBV27	-	TRBJ1-5	TGTGCCAGCAGCTCCCCAGGGGTAAATCAGCCCCAGCATTTT	CASSSPGVNQPQHF
15	-	TRBV6-4	-	TRBJ2-1	TGTGCCAGCAGTCCCGGACAGGGAGGGGGCAATGAGCAGTTCTTC	CASSPGQGGGNEQFF
14	-	TRBV30	-	TRBJ1-1	TGTGCCTGGAGTGTCGGGCAGGGAAGAACTGAAGCTTTCTTT	CAWSVGQGRTEAFF
14	-	TRBV27	once	TRBJ2-7	TGTGCCAGCAGTTTCGCGCACAGGTCCTACGAGCAGTACTTC	CASSFAHRSYEQYF